This paragraph covers one T cell receptor beta chain sequence. The data derive from a study of blood T cell repertoires in COVID-19. The table came from immunoSEQ multiplex PCR; TCRdb's copy has only in-frame clones and leaves some out. Of 250,000 or so clones listed, approximately 86% are singletons. This TCR was sampled from a man aged 30-40 years with active or convalescent COVID-19. The sample was peripheral blood.

The CDR3 here is CASSYGTGIQPQHF. In DNA, the CDR3 is TGTGCCAGCAGTTACGGGACAGGGATTCAGCCCCAGCATTTT. V is TRBV6-5 and J is TRBJ1-5; TRBD1 aligns across 9 bases. Trimming cost V 2 bases and J 6 bases; bases outside gene matches: 2. The CDR3 covers 14 residues. Looked up from germline, CDR1 is MNHEY and CDR2 is SVGAGI.